The T cell receptor (beta chain) under discussion was sequenced for a study of blood T cell repertoires in COVID-19. Looking at the study overall: There were acute and convalescent COVID-19 samples, and they came from the United States, Italy and Spain.

In the authors' methods: The authors estimated nucleated cell counts from reference gene primer amplification. Clones were read by immunoSEQ multiplex PCR, and TCRdb kept only the in-frame ones, dropping some. V and J calls and clone size are those listed in that table; D and trimming were worked out from the DNA. The sample shows hundreds of thousands of clones, about 89% of them seen only once. Seattle enrolled patients during active infection and tracked them longitudinally. In germline, CDR1 is KGHSH, CDR2 LQKENI. The CDR3 is 15 residues long. With 4 bases removed from V and 5 bases from J, the gap between germline ends came to 18 bases.

This chain uses TRBV18 with TRBJ2-7; D is perhaps TRBD1 (6 bases). The sequenced sample was peripheral blood. The source is a woman aged 50 to 60 with COVID-19, enrolled during active disease. The CDR3 nucleotides are TGTGCCAGCTCACAGTACAGGGTCGTTATCGACGAGCAGTACTTC. It translates to CASSQYRVVIDEQYF.